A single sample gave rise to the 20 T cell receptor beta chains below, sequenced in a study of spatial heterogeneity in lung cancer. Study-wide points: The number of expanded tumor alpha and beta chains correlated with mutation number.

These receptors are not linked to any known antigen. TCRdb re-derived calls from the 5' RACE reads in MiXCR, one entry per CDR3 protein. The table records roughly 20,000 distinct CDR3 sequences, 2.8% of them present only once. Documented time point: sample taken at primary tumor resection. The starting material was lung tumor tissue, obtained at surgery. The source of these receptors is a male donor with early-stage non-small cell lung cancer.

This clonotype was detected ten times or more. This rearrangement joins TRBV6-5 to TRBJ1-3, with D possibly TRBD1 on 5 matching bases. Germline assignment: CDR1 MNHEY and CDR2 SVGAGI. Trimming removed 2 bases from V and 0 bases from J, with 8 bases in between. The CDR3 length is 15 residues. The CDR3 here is CASSYGGGSGNTIYF. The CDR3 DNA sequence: TGTGCCAGCAGTTACGGCGGGGGCTCTGGAAACACCATATATTTT.

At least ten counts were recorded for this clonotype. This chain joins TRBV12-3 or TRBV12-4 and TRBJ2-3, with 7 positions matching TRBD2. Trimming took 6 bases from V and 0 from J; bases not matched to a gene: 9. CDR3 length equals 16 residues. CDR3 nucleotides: TGTGCCAGCAGCTCCGGGGGGACTACTAGCACAGATACGCAGTATTTT. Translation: CASSSGGTTSTDTQYF.

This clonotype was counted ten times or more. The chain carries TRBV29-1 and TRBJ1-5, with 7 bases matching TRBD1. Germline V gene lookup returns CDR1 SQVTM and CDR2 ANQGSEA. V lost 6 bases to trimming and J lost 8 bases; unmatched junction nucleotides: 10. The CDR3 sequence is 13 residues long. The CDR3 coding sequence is TGCAGCGTCGTCGACAGGGCCGGGGAGCCCCAGCATTTT. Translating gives CSVVDRAGEPQHF.

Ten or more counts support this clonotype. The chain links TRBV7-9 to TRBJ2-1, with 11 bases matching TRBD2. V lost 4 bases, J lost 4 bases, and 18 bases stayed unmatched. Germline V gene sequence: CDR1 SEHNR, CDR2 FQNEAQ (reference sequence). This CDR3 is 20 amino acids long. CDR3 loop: CASSSNSIAGGPEAYNEQFF. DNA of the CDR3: TGTGCCAGCAGCTCGAACTCTATAGCGGGAGGGCCGGAAGCGTACAATGAGCAGTTCTTC.

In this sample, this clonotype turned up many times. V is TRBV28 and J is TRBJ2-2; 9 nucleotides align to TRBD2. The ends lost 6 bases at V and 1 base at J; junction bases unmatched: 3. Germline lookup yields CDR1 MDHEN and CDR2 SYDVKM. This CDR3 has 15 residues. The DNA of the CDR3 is TGTGCCAGCAGACCGACTAGCGGGAACACCGGGGAGCTGTTTTTT. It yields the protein CASRPTSGNTGELFF.

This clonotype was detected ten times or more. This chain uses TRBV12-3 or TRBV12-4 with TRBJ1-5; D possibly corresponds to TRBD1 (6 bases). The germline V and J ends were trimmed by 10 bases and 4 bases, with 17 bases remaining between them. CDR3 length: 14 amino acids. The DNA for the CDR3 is TGTGCCATCTCTTCGGACAGCTTAAATCAGCCCCAGCATTTT. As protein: CAISSDSLNQPQHF.

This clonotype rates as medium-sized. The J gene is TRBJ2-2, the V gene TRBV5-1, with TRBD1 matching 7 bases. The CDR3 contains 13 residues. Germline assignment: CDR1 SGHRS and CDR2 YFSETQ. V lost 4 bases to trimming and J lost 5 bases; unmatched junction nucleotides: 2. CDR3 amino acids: CASSRGQTGELFF. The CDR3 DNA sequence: TGCGCCAGCAGCAGGGGACAGACCGGGGAGCTGTTTTTT.

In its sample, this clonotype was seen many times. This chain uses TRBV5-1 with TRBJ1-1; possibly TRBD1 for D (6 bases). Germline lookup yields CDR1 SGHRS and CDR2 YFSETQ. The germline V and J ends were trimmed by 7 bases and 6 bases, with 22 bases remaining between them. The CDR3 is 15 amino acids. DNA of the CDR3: TGCGCCAGCTCCTTCGACTCTCAGGGGACCTCTGAAGCTTTCTTT. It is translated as CASSFDSQGTSEAFF.

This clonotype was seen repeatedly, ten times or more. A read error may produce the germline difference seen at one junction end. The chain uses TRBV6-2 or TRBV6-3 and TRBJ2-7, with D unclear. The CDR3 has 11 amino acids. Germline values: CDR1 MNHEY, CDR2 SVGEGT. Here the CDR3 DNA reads TGTGCCAGCAGTAACTCCTACGAGCAGTACTTC. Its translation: CASSNSYEQYF.

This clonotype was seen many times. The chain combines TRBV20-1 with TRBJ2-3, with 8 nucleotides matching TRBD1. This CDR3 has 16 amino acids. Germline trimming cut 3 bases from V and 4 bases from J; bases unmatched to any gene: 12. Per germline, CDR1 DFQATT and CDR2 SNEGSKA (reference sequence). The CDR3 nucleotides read TGCAGTGCTAGTAATGCGGCAGGGGGCCTCGCAGATACGCAGTATTTT. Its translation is CSASNAAGGLADTQYF.

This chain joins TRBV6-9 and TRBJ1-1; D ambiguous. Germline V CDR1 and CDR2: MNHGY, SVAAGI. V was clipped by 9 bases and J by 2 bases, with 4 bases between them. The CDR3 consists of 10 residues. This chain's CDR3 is CASYNTEAFF. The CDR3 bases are TGTGCCAGTTACAACACTGAAGCTTTCTTT.

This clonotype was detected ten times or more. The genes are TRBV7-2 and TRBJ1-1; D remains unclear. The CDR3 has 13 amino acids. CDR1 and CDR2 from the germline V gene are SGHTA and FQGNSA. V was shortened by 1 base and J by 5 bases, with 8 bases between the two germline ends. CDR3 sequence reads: CASSLVGDTEAFF. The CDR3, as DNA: TGTGCCAGCAGCTTAGTCGGTGATACTGAAGCTTTCTTT.

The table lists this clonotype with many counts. CDR3 residues: CASSPQAATNEKLFF. CDR3 in DNA: TGTGCCAGCAGTCCACAGGCCGCGACTAATGAAAAACTGTTTTTT. The V gene is TRBV12-3 or TRBV12-4, the J gene TRBJ1-4; weak D call: TRBD1 (5 bases). V dropped 5 bases and J dropped 2 bases, with 12 bases sitting between them. The CDR3 totals 15 residues.

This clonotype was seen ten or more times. CDR3 DNA: TGTGCCAGCAGCCAAGAGGTAGCGGGAGGGGTCTACAATGAGCAGTTCTTC. Amino acids: CASSQEVAGGVYNEQFF. V and J are TRBV3-1 and TRBJ2-1; TRBD2 agrees at 11 bases. Germline CDR1 LGHDT, CDR2 YNNKEL (reference sequence). The V gene end was trimmed by 0 bases and the J gene end by 3 bases; junction bases not matched to a gene: 4. The CDR3 is made up of 17 amino acids.

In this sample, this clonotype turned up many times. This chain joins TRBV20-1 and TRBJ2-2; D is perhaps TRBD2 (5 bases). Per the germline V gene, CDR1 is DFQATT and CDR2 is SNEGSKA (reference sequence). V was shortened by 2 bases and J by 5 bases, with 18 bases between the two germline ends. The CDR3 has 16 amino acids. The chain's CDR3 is CSARKRASPVTGELFF. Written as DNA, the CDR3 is TGCAGTGCTAGAAAGAGGGCTAGCCCCGTTACCGGGGAGCTGTTTTTT.

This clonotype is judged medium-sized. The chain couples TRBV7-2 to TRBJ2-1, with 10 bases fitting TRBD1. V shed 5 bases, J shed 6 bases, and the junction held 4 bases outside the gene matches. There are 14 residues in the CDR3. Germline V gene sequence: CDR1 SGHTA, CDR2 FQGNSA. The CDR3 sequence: CASSIGQGGNEQFF. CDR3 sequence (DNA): TGTGCCAGCAGCATCGGACAGGGGGGCAATGAGCAGTTCTTC.

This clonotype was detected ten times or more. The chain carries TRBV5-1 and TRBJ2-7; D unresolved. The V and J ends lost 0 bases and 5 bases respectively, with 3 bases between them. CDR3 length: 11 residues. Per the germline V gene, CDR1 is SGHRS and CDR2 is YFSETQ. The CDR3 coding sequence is TGCGCCAGCAGCTTGGAACACGAGCAGTACTTC. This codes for CASSLEHEQYF.

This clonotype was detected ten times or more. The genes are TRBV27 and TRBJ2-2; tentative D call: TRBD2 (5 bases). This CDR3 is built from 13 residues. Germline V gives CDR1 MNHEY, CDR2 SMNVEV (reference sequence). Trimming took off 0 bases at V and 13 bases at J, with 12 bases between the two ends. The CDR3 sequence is CASSLSQGGWLFF. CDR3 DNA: TGTGCCAGCAGTTTATCACAAGGAGGATGGCTGTTTTTT.

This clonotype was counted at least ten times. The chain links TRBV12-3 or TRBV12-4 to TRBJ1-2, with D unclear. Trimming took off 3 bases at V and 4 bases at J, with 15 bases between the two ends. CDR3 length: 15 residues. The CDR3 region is CASSLESVAVYGYTF. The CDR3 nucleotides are TGTGCCAGCAGTTTGGAATCTGTGGCAGTCTATGGCTACACCTTC.

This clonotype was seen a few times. The chain's CDR3 is CASSSTTWSEQFF. The CDR3 DNA is TGTGCCAGCAGTTCGACTACATGGAGTGAGCAGTTCTTC. This sequence joins TRBV27 and TRBJ2-1; D might be TRBD2 (5 bases). Looked up from germline, CDR1 is MNHEY and CDR2 is SMNVEV (reference sequence). Trimming left V 4 bases short and J 9 bases short, with 13 bases between. The CDR3 totals 13 residues.